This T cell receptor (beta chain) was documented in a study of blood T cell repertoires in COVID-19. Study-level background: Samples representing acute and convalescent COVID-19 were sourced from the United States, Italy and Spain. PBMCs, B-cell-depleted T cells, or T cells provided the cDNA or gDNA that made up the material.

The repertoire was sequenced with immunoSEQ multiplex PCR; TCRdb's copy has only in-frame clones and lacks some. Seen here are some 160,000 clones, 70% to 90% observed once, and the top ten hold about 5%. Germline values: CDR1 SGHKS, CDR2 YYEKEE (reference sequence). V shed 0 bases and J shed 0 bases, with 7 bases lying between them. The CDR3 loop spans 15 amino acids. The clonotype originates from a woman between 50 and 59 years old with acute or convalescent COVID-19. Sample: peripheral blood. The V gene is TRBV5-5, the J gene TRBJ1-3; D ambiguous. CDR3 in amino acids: CASSLAGVSGNTIYF. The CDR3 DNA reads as TGTGCCAGCAGCTTGGCCGGGGTCTCTGGAAACACCATATATTTT.